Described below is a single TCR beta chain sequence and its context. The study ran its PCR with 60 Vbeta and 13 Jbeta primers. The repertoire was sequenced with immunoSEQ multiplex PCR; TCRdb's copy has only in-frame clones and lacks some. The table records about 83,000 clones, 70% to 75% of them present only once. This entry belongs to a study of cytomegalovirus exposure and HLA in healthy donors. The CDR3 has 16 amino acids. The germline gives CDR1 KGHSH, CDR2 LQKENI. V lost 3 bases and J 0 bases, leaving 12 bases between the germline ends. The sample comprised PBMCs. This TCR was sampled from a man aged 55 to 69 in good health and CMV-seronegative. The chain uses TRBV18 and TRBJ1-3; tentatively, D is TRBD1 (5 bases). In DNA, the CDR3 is TGTGCCAGCTCACCGTCGACAGCCAACTCTGGAAACACCATATATTTT. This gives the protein CASSPSTANSGNTIYF.